This T cell receptor beta chain emerged from a study of sequential checkpoint blockade in melanoma. Sample treatment: randomized to nivolumab then ipilimumab (arm A) or the reverse (arm B). Sequenced by immunoSEQ multiplex PCR; TCRdb stores in-frame clones only, minus some. The sample includes around 11,000 clones, about 50% of them seen just once. Germline CDR1 is SEHNR and CDR2 is FQNEAQ (reference sequence). The germline V and J ends were trimmed by 5 bases and 13 bases, with 18 bases remaining between them. This CDR3 is 13 amino acids long. This specimen was CD8+ T cells sorted from blood (inferred from file names), taken from a patient given nivolumab and ipilimumab in sequence. This receptor was taken from a human donor with melanoma. The V gene is TRBV7-9, the J gene TRBJ2-1; D is perhaps TRBD2 (6 bases). The CDR3 DNA sequence: TGTGCCAGCAGCCCAGTTCCGACTAGTAATCAGTTCTTC. Translated, it gives CASSPVPTSNQFF.